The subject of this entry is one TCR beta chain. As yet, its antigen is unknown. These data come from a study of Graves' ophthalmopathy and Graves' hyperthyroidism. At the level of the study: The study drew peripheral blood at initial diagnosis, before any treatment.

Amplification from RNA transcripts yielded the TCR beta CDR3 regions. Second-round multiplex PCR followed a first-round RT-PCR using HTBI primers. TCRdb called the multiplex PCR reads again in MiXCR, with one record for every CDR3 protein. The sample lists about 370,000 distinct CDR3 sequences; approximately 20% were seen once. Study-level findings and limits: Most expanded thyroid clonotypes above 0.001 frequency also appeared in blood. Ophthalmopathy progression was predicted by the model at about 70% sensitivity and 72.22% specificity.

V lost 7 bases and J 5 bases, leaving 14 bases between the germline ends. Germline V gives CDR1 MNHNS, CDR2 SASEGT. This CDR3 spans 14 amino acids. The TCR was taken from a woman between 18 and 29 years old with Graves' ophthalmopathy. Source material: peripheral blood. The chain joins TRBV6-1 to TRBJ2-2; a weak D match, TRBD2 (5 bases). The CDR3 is CASIPRTGTGELFF. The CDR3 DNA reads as TGTGCCAGCATTCCTAGAACGGGGACCGGGGAGCTGTTTTTT.